A single count supports the clone carrying this TCR beta chain. Its target is not known. These data are taken from a study of T cell responses to AZD1222 COVID-19 vaccine. Study-wide points: Two AZD1222 doses significantly raised spike-specific TCR breadth and depth over controls. Sampling captured repertoires only after the peak T cell response.

From germline, CDR1 is GTSNPN and CDR2 SVGIG (reference sequence). The CDR3 runs to 14 residues. Trimming took 4 bases from V and 9 from J, leaving 19 bases between them. The repertoire was sequenced with immunoSEQ multiplex PCR; TCRdb's copy has only in-frame clones and lacks some. The repertoire holds some 130,000 clones, with 88% as singletons. The sequenced sample was peripheral blood, obtained on day 0 of MenACWY control vaccination. This TCR was sampled from an adult in good health. This rearrangement joins TRBV30 to TRBJ2-1, with D tentatively TRBD2 (6 bases). The CDR3 spells CAWTLLGGAPEQFF. The CDR3 nucleotides are TGTGCCTGGACCCTACTTGGCGGGGCACCTGAGCAGTTCTTC.